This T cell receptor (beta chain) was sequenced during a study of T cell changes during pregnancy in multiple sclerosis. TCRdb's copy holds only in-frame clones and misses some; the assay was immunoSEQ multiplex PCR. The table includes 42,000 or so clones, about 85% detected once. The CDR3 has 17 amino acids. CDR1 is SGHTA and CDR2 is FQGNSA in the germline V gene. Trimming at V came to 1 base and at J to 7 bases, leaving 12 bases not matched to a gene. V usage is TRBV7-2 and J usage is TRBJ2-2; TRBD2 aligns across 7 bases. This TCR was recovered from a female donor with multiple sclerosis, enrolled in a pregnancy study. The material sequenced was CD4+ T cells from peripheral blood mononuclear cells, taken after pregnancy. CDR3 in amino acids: CASSLDAVLSSGGELFF. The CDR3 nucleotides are TGTGCCAGCAGCTTAGATGCCGTCCTATCTAGCGGCGGGGAGCTGTTTTTT. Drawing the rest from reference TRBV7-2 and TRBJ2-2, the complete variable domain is GAGVSQSPSNKVTEKGKDVELRCDPISGHTALYWYRQSLGQGLEFLIYFQGNSAPDKSGLPSDRFSAERTGGSVSTLTIQRTQQEDSAVYLCASSLDAVLSSGGELFFGEGSRLTVL.